Sequencing of this TCR beta chain was carried out in a study of cytomegalovirus exposure and HLA in healthy donors. Of note for this clone: No antigen is known for it.

This PCR relied on a set of 60 Vbeta primers and 13 Jbeta primers. The table came from immunoSEQ multiplex PCR; TCRdb's copy has only in-frame clones and leaves some out. The sample yields some 130,000 clones, 77% seen once. Study-level findings and limits: Among TCR sequences, most were rare, though some public TCRs appeared in many donors. An assumption of roughly uniform sequencing depth across donors underlay the presence/absence analyses. In a later analysis, CMV-associated beta chains were mostly HLA-associated, it appeared. Per a later analysis, 15,000 to 20,000 TCR beta sequences showed association with HLA alleles at 0.05 false discovery rate.

Germline CDR1 reads SGHRS; CDR2 reads YFSETQ. The CDR3 sequence is 17 residues long. V was trimmed by 1 base and J by 4 bases, leaving 18 bases between them. This TCR came from a male donor in good health and CMV-seropositive. Material for sequencing was PBMCs. The V gene is TRBV5-1, the J gene TRBJ2-1, with D perhaps matching TRBD2 (7 bases). The CDR3 loop reads CASSLRGGALPYNEQFF. Written as DNA, the CDR3 is TGCGCCAGCAGCTTGCGAGGGGGGGCCCTACCGTACAATGAGCAGTTCTTC.